Presented here are 8 T cell receptor beta chains from one specimen sequenced in a study of OX40 agonist ivuxolimab in advanced cancers. Libraries were prepared by immunoSEQ multiplex PCR; TCRdb keeps only in-frame clonotypes and omits some of them. The data hold about 95,000 clones, with about 85% observed a single time. The specimen comprised CD4+ or CD8+ T cells sorted from blood, sampled in a trial of the OX40 agonist ivuxolimab. Every receptor here comes from an adult with an advanced solid tumor such as melanoma, head and neck, liver or kidney cancer.

The V call is TRBV19, the J call TRBJ2-3; D might be TRBD2 (6 bases). The CDR3 covers 14 residues. V was shortened by 9 bases and J by 1 base, with 14 bases between the two germline ends. Germline V lookup: CDR1 LNHDA, CDR2 SQIVND (reference sequence). The CDR3 here is CASSGDSGTDTQYF. The CDR3 DNA sequence: TGTGCCAGCTCGGGAGACTCCGGCACAGATACGCAGTATTTT.

The rearrangement links TRBV28 to TRBJ1-1, with no clear D. V was shortened by 5 bases and J by 8 bases, with 21 bases between the two germline ends. The CDR3 loop spans 15 amino acids. Germline V gene sequence: CDR1 MDHEN, CDR2 SYDVKM. The CDR3 protein is CASSPNGVQVGEAFF. CDR3 DNA: TGTGCCAGCAGTCCAAATGGGGTCCAGGTAGGGGAAGCTTTCTTT.

The J gene is TRBJ2-5, the V gene TRBV5-1; 7 bases agree with TRBD2. CDR3 length: 14 amino acids. Germline V gives CDR1 SGHRS, CDR2 YFSETQ. V shed 4 bases and J 13 bases; nucleotides not matched to a gene: 16. The CDR3 protein is CASSPTVGEGPGYF. DNA for the CDR3: TGCGCCAGCAGCCCCACGGTAGGGGAGGGCCCCGGGTACTTC.

V and J are TRBV19 and TRBJ1-5, with 8 bases identical to TRBD1. The CDR3 extends over 18 amino acids. The junction had 15 bases not matched to a gene; V was cut back by 3 bases and J by 5 bases. CDR1 and CDR2 (germline): LNHDA, SQIVND (reference sequence). The CDR3 loop is CASSMEVFQGALDQPQHF. CDR3 nucleotide sequence: TGTGCCAGTAGTATGGAGGTCTTTCAGGGGGCTCTCGATCAGCCCCAGCATTTT.

This chain joins TRBV30 and TRBJ2-7; D possibly corresponds to TRBD1 (6 bases). The germline gives CDR1 GTSNPN, CDR2 SVGIG (reference sequence). Trimming shortened V by 1 base and J by 5 bases, and 12 bases separated the two germline ends. This CDR3 comprises 13 residues. In DNA form, the CDR3 reads TGTGCCTGGAGTGACACAGGGTTCAACGAGCAGTACTTC. Amino acids: CAWSDTGFNEQYF.

This clone was detected only once. The chain is built from TRBV4-1 and TRBJ1-4, with 9 bases lining up with TRBD1. V was clipped by 5 bases and J by 7 bases; unmatched bases: 11. CDR3 length: 16 residues. The germline V gene has CDR1 MGHRA and CDR2 YSYEKL. CDR3 sequence (DNA): TGCGCCAGCAGCAGGTTCGTGGGGACAGGGAGTGAAAAACTGTTTTTT. Amino acid sequence: CASSRFVGTGSEKLFF.

This clone appeared a few times. The chain joins TRBV5-5 to TRBJ2-7; a weak D match, TRBD2 (6 bases). Germline V lookup: CDR1 SGHKS, CDR2 YYEKEE (reference sequence). This CDR3 spans 14 amino acids. V lost 3 bases and J 3 bases, leaving 13 bases between the germline ends. The CDR3, as DNA: TGTGCCAGCAGCTACGGGGTCGGGAGCTACGAGCAGTACTTC. Translating gives CASSYGVGSYEQYF.

V and J are TRBV4-3 and TRBJ1-2; the D gene is possibly TRBD1 (5 bases). This CDR3 is 14 amino acids long. Trimming removed 6 bases from V and 1 base from J, with 12 bases in between. Germline V gene lookup returns CDR1 LGHNA and CDR2 YSLEER. CDR3 DNA sequence: TGCGCCAGCAGAGTCGACAGAAATAACTATGGCTACACCTTC. Residues: CASRVDRNNYGYTF.